The sequence of this TCR beta chain was determined in a study of T cell responses to AZD1222 COVID-19 vaccine. General study results and limits: The study sampled repertoires only after the peak T cell response. Reportedly, close to half of spike-specific TCRs are directed against unmutated variant regions. Two doses of AZD1222 preceded a rise in Spike-specific TCR breadth and depth.

This clone appeared a single time. What it binds is unknown. This CDR3 comprises 14 residues. Germline lookup yields CDR1 SGHAT and CDR2 FQNNGV. With 0 bases removed from V and 6 bases from J, the gap between germline ends came to 12 bases. Produced via immunoSEQ multiplex PCR; TCRdb's table is partial and in-frame only. Here the sample spans 78,000 or so clones, about nine tenths being singletons. V is TRBV11-2 and J is TRBJ2-7; D perhaps matches TRBD1 (5 bases). The source is an adult in good health. Sequences were derived from peripheral blood, sampled on day 0 of AZD1222 vaccination. In nucleotides, the CDR3 is TGTGCCAGCAGCTTAGATCTCAGGGCGCGCGAGCAGTACTTC. Translating gives CASSLDLRAREQYF.